Listed here are 3 T cell receptor beta chains from one sample, sequenced in a study of early T cells in non-severe SARS-CoV-2 infection. TCRdb itself ran the 5' RACE reads through MiXCR, one entry per CDR3 protein. The top ten hold less than 4.5% of the sample, which has 100,000 to 120,000 distinct CDR3 sequences, over 9.5% seen once. The material was whole blood, obtained at baseline. The receptors were gathered from an adult who was a healthcare worker with PCR-confirmed SARS-CoV-2 infection or an uninfected control (not recorded which).

V gene TRBV28 combines with J gene TRBJ2-1, with 12 bases that match TRBD2. Germline V gene sequence: CDR1 MDHEN, CDR2 SYDVKM. With 6 bases clipped from V and 4 bases from J, the junction kept 4 bases outside the gene matches. The CDR3 totals 15 residues. The CDR3 region has the DNA TGTGCCAGCAGGAGACTAGCGGGGGAATACAATGAGCAGTTCTTC. It is translated as CASRRLAGEYNEQFF.

CDR3 in amino acids: CASSQPPGTGELFF. As DNA, the CDR3 is TGTGCCAGCAGCCAACCCCCGGGCACCGGGGAGCTGTTTTTT. The chain has TRBV3-1 and TRBJ2-2; D uncertain. This CDR3 is built from 14 residues. In germline, CDR1 is LGHDT, CDR2 YNNKEL (reference sequence). V shed 2 bases and J shed 4 bases, with 8 bases lying between them.

This chain links TRBV25-1 with TRBJ2-5, with D tentatively TRBD1 (5 bases). Trimming pared 3 bases from V and 13 bases from J, leaving 18 bases between. The CDR3 is 13 residues long. Germline V CDR1 and CDR2: MGHDK, SYGVNS. DNA for the CDR3: TGTGCCAGCAGTGAGGCCCAGGGTACAGGCTCGTACTTC. Encoded protein: CASSEAQGTGSYF.